The 14 T cell receptor beta chains below come from one sample, sequenced in a study of cytomegalovirus exposure and HLA in healthy donors (TCRdb year 2017). To prepare the library, the immunoSEQ multiplex PCR assay was applied. The multiplex PCR relied on a mix of 60 forward primers for TCR Vbeta segments and 13 reverse primers for TCR Jbeta segments. The table was pulled from immuneACCESS by TCRdb, which kept in-frame rearrangements only. Such tables lose some clones; where checked, under half of the loss comes from unresolved V genes, and the rest has no known cause. The sample yields about 110,000 clones; around 76% were counted once. Together, the top ten hold under 15% of the sample. The specimen was PBMCs. The receptors were gathered from a man aged 30-40 years in good health and CMV-seropositive.

This chain joins TRBV6-6 and TRBJ2-1; possible D gene TRBD2, 5 bases. Trimming left V 6 bases short and J 1 base short, with 16 bases between. This CDR3 is built from 16 residues. Germline assignment: CDR1 MNHNY and CDR2 SVGAGI (reference sequence). The chain's CDR3 is CASSIAWADSYNEQFF. The CDR3 nucleotides are TGTGCCAGCAGCATAGCGTGGGCGGATTCCTACAATGAGCAGTTCTTC.

The V and J genes are TRBV19 and TRBJ1-2, with a possible D match to TRBD1 (5 bases). The CDR3 totals 14 residues. V lost 6 bases to trimming and J lost 2 bases, with 13 bases between them. The V gene's germline CDR1 is LNHDA and CDR2 SQIVND (reference sequence). In DNA, the CDR3 is TGTGCCAGTAGGAGGGGACTGGGGAACTATGGCTACACCTTC. Translated: CASRRGLGNYGYTF.

The chain carries TRBV7-9 and TRBJ2-3; D is undetermined. V lost 2 bases and J 5 bases, leaving 5 bases between the germline ends. The V gene's germline CDR1 is SEHNR and CDR2 FQNEAQ (reference sequence). CDR3 length equals 12 residues. CDR3 DNA: TGTGCCAGCAGCTTACTACGAGATACGCAGTATTTT. Translated, it gives CASSLLRDTQYF.

The genes are TRBV19 and TRBJ1-3; D ambiguous. The CDR3 spans 16 residues. Trimming stripped 5 bases from V and 0 bases from J, with 14 bases between. Per germline, CDR1 LNHDA and CDR2 SQIVND (reference sequence). This CDR3 reads CASSHTDGSSGNTIYF. The CDR3 DNA reads TGTGCCAGTAGTCACACGGACGGGAGCTCTGGAAACACCATATATTTT.

The rearrangement links TRBV7-2 to TRBJ2-1; 7 nucleotides align to TRBD2. Losses at the gene ends were 6 bases for V and 4 bases for J; bases not matched to a gene: 6. The CDR3 length is 14 residues. Germline-derived CDR1 and CDR2 are SGHTA and FQGNSA. The DNA for the CDR3 is TGTGCCAGCAGGAGCGGGACGGCATACAATGAGCAGTTCTTC. It is translated as CASRSGTAYNEQFF.

The genes are TRBV7-8 and TRBJ2-1; TRBD2 aligns across 7 bases. V dropped 5 bases and J dropped 5; count of bases not matched to a gene: 15. The germline V gene has CDR1 SGHVS and CDR2 FQNEAQ. The CDR3 runs to 17 residues. The chain's CDR3 is CASSPRGVAGENNEQFF. CDR3 sequence (DNA): TGTGCCAGCAGCCCTAGGGGAGTTGCGGGGGAAAACAATGAGCAGTTCTTC.

This clone was detected only a few times. The chain uses TRBV30 and TRBJ2-4; D unresolved. This CDR3 contains 13 residues. V was trimmed by 4 bases and J by 11 bases, leaving 18 bases between them. The germline V gene encodes CDR1 GTSNPN and CDR2 SVGIG (reference sequence). Here the CDR3 DNA reads TGTGCCTGGACCCCCGGTAGTCCTAACCTTCAGTACTTC. Protein sequence: CAWTPGSPNLQYF.

CDR3 DNA: TGCGCCAGCAGCTTGGTCGGTGCAACTAATGAAAAACTGTTTTTT. It specifies CASSLVGATNEKLFF. This chain uses TRBV5-1 with TRBJ1-4, with no clear D. This CDR3 spans 15 amino acids. V was cut by 0 bases and J by 0 bases, with 6 bases left in between. In germline, CDR1 is SGHRS, CDR2 YFSETQ.

The rearrangement uses TRBV7-3 and TRBJ1-2, with D possibly being TRBD1 (5 bases). CDR3 length: 13 residues. CDR1 SGHTA and CDR2 FQGTGA come from the germline V gene. With 3 bases removed from V and 8 bases from J, the gap between germline ends came to 13 bases. The CDR3 DNA is TGTGCCAGCAGCTTCGGGGCAGCGGGGGGCTACACCTTC. Its translation is CASSFGAAGGYTF.

The chain has TRBV6-5 and TRBJ2-1, with TRBD1 matching over 10 bases. The CDR3 loop spans 16 amino acids. With 0 bases clipped from V and 10 bases from J, the junction kept 9 bases outside the gene matches. Germline CDR1 and CDR2: MNHEY and SVGAGI. The CDR3 here is CASSYSSGQGGREQFF. The CDR3 nucleotides are TGTGCCAGCAGTTACTCGAGCGGACAGGGGGGACGCGAGCAGTTCTTC.

The chain carries TRBV28 and TRBJ2-7; D unclear. V was pared by 5 bases and J by 0 bases, with 8 bases between. This CDR3 comprises 13 residues. Per germline, CDR1 MDHEN and CDR2 SYDVKM. The CDR3 DNA reads TGTGCCAGCAGTCCCCCAAACTCCTACGAGCAGTACTTC. It encodes CASSPPNSYEQYF.

This clone has only one observation. J is TRBJ1-2 and V is TRBV27; D is possibly TRBD1 (5 bases). Trimming left V 2 bases short and J 8 bases short, with 12 bases between. This CDR3 spans 13 amino acids. The germline V gene has CDR1 MNHEY and CDR2 SMNVEV (reference sequence). The CDR3 DNA follows: TGTGCCAGCAGTTTAAGGGGAAATTGGGGCTACACCTTC. Protein: CASSLRGNWGYTF.

The V and J genes are TRBV7-9 and TRBJ1-4, with TRBD1 matching over 8 bases. J lost 8 bases, V lost 1 base, and 9 bases had no gene match. CDR1 is SEHNR and CDR2 is FQNEAQ in the germline V gene (reference sequence). The CDR3 consists of 16 residues. The CDR3: CASSLGSGTGGEKLFF. The CDR3 nucleotides are TGTGCCAGCAGCTTAGGTTCCGGGACAGGAGGGGAAAAACTGTTTTTT. The entire variable domain, with the rest obtained from reference TRBV7-9 and TRBJ1-4, is as follows: DTGVSQNPRHKITKRGQNVTFRCDPISEHNRLYWYRQTLGQGPEFLTYFQNEAQLEKSRLLSDRFSAERPKGSFSTLEIQRTEQGDSAMYLCASSLGSGTGGEKLFFGSGTQLSVL.

In DNA, the CDR3 is TGTGCCAGCAGTCCGACGAGAGGGCCAATCCACTTT. It yields the protein CASSPTRGPIHF. V is TRBV7-2 and J is TRBJ1-6; no definite D call. CDR3 size: 12 residues. The V gene's germline CDR1 is SGHTA and CDR2 FQGNSA. Trimming took 6 bases from V and 17 from J, leaving 17 bases between them.